This T cell receptor (beta chain) was sequenced in a study of control samples from healthy donors and cancer patients. This clone has just one count. Produced via immunoSEQ multiplex PCR; TCRdb's table is partial and in-frame only. The sample contains roughly 150,000 clones, 88% of which appear only once. V lost 2 bases, J lost 5 bases, and 13 bases stayed unmatched. This CDR3 is built from 17 residues. In germline, CDR1 is SEHNR, CDR2 FQNEAQ (reference sequence). Sequencing input: blood. The origin of this receptor is a man between 18 and 35 years old in good health. The rearrangement uses TRBV7-9 and TRBJ2-7, with 9 bases aligning to TRBD1. The CDR3 nucleotides are TGTGCCAGCAGCTTATACAGGCACCGGGACAGGGATGACGAGCAGTACTTC. Its protein product is CASSLYRHRDRDDEQYF.